The 10 T cell receptor beta chains below all came from one sample that was sequenced in a study of cytomegalovirus exposure and HLA in healthy donors. PCR primers comprised 60 Vbeta and 13 Jbeta primers. Only in-frame clones appear in the TCRdb table, and some are missing; sequencing was by immunoSEQ multiplex PCR. The sample records 120,000 to 150,000 clones, 55% to 85% being singletons. Sequencing input: PBMCs. These receptors were collected from a man aged 40-49 years in good health and CMV-seronegative.

The chain links TRBV5-4 to TRBJ1-1, with 8 nucleotides matching TRBD1. The CDR3 runs to 14 residues. CDR1 is SGHNT, CDR2 YYREEE, per germline (reference sequence). With V trimmed by 3 bases and J by 3 bases, 4 bases remained unmatched. The CDR3: CASSWTGRYTEAFF. CDR3 in DNA: TGTGCCAGCAGCTGGACAGGGAGATACACTGAAGCTTTCTTT.

The genes are TRBV5-6 and TRBJ2-1; D possibly corresponds to TRBD2 (5 bases). Trimming stripped 0 bases from V and 8 bases from J, with 9 bases between. The CDR3 totals 13 residues. Germline values: CDR1 SGHDT, CDR2 YYEEEE. The CDR3 DNA reads TGTGCCAGCAGCTTGGCGGGAAAGGATGAGCAGTTCTTC. It translates to CASSLAGKDEQFF.

This chain connects TRBV7-2 to TRBJ2-5; 10 bases fit TRBD2. V trimming: 5 bases; J trimming: 3 bases; junction bases outside the gene matches: 6. The germline gives CDR1 SGHTA, CDR2 FQGNSA. The CDR3 covers 15 residues. The CDR3 nucleotides are TGTGCCAGCAGCGTCTCCGGGACTAGCGAAGAGACCCAGTACTTC. Encoded protein: CASSVSGTSEETQYF. The full variable domain, in which reference TRBV7-2 and TRBJ2-5 provide the parts outside the CDR3, is GAGVSQSPSNKVTEKGKDVELRCDPISGHTALYWYRQSLGQGLEFLIYFQGNSAPDKSGLPSDRFSAERTGGSVSTLTIQRTQQEDSAVYLCASSVSGTSEETQYFGPGTRLLVL.

The chain couples TRBV2 to TRBJ2-1; TRBD2 agrees at 12 bases. The CDR3 covers 14 residues. Germline lookup yields CDR1 SNHLY and CDR2 FYNNEI. Germline trimming cut 7 bases from V and 10 bases from J; bases unmatched to any gene: 8. CDR3 region: CASTTSGGVGEQFF. CDR3 in DNA: TGTGCCAGCACGACTAGCGGGGGCGTGGGCGAGCAGTTCTTC. Full variable domain (rest looked up from reference TRBV2 and TRBJ2-1): EPEVTQTPSHQVTQMGQEVILRCVPISNHLYFYWYRQILGQKVEFLVSFYNNEISEKSEIFDDQFSVERPDGSNFTLKIRSTKLEDSAMYFCASTTSGGVGEQFFGPGTRLTVL.

In this sample, this clone turned up once. The rearrangement joins TRBV5-5 to TRBJ1-4, with 10 bases matching TRBD1. The CDR3 has 16 amino acids. Germline V gives CDR1 SGHKS, CDR2 YYEKEE (reference sequence). After removal of 2 bases from V and 8 bases from J, the junction contained 9 bases not matched to a gene. The CDR3 reads CASSFVPGTGVEKLFF. The CDR3, as DNA: TGTGCCAGCAGCTTCGTCCCCGGGACAGGGGTCGAAAAACTGTTTTTT.

The rearrangement joins TRBV6-1 to TRBJ1-5; TRBD1 is a possible D gene (6 bases). CDR1 and CDR2 from the germline V gene are MNHNS and SASEGT. The ends were cut back, 4 bases at V and 7 bases at J, with 14 bases in the middle. This CDR3 comprises 14 residues. The CDR3 is CASSGDWGLQPQHF. DNA of the CDR3: TGTGCCAGCAGTGGGGATTGGGGGCTCCAGCCCCAGCATTTT.

In this sample, this clone turned up a few times. The chain is built from TRBV4-3 and TRBJ1-1, with TRBD1 matching over 9 bases. Trimming cost V 4 bases and J 3 bases; bases outside gene matches: 0. Germline loops: CDR1 LGHNA, CDR2 YSLEER. The CDR3 runs to 13 residues. The CDR3 nucleotides are TGCGCCAGCAGCCGGACAGGGGACACTGAAGCTTTCTTT. It yields the protein CASSRTGDTEAFF.

V gene TRBV4-1 combines with J gene TRBJ2-1; D gene ambiguous. There are 17 residues in the CDR3. The V and J ends lost 0 bases and 0 bases respectively, with 12 bases between them. The germline CDR1 and CDR2 sequences are MGHRA and YSYEKL. The CDR3 is CASSQDRMLSSYNEQFF. The CDR3 region has the DNA TGCGCCAGCAGCCAAGATCGTATGCTAAGCTCCTACAATGAGCAGTTCTTC.

This clone showed up just a few times. The chain links TRBV7-9 to TRBJ2-7; 9 bases map to TRBD1. V shed 4 bases, J shed 0 bases, and the junction held 4 bases outside the gene matches. The length of the CDR3 is 15 residues. Germline V gives CDR1 SEHNR, CDR2 FQNEAQ (reference sequence). CDR3 amino acids: CASSSSTGGSYEQYF. Here the CDR3 DNA reads TGTGCCAGCAGCTCCTCGACAGGGGGCTCCTACGAGCAGTACTTC.

This clone has only a few counts. The chain links TRBV11-3 to TRBJ1-1; D is uncertain. The CDR3 has 13 residues. CDR1 is SGHNT, CDR2 YENEEA, per germline. Trimming cost V 5 bases and J 1 base, with 8 bases left between them. CDR3 in DNA: TGTGCCAGCAGCCCGACTAGGAACACTGAAGCTTTCTTT. This codes for CASSPTRNTEAFF.